This TCR beta chain emerged from a study of T cell responses to AZD1222 COVID-19 vaccine. The sample holds one count of this clone. Its specificity is unknown. The study, taken as a whole, reports: Most donors were white British, females outnumbered males, and clonal diversity was possibly underestimated.

Some clones are missing from TCRdb's copy, which holds only in-frame ones; the method was immunoSEQ multiplex PCR. The sample consists of more than 150,000 clones, 91% of them appearing once. This CDR3 is built from 13 residues. The chain has TRBV21-1 and TRBJ1-5. TRBV21-1 is recorded as a pseudogene. The sample was peripheral blood, taken 28 days after the second AZD1222 dose. The receptor was isolated from an adult who received the AZD1222 COVID-19 vaccine. CDR3 sequence reads: CAPRRKSNQPQHF. CDR3 nucleotides: TGTGCCCCCAGAAGGAAGAGCAATCAGCCCCAGCATTTT.